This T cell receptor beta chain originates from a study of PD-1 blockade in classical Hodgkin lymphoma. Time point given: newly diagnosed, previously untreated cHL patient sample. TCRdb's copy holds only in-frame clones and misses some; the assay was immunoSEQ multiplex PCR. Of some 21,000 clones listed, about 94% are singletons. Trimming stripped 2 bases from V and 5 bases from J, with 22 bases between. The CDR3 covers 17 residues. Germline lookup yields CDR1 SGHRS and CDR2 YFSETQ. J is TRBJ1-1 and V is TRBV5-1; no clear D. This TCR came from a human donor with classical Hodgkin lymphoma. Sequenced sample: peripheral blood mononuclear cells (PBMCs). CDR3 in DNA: TGCGCCAGCAGCTTCATACGGCTGTGGGTTGATATTACTGAAGCTTTCTTT. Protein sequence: CASSFIRLWVDITEAFF.